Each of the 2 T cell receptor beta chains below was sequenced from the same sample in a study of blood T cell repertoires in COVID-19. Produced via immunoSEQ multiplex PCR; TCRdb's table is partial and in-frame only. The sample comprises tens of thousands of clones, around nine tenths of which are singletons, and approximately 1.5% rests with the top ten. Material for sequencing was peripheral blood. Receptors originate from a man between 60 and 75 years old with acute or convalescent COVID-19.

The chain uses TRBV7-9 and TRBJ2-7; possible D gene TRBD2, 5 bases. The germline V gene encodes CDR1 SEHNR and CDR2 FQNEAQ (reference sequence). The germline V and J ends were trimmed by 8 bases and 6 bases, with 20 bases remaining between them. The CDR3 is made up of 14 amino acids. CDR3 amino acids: CASALSEGHGEQYF. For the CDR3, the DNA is TGTGCCAGCGCCCTGTCCGAGGGCCACGGCGAGCAGTACTTC.

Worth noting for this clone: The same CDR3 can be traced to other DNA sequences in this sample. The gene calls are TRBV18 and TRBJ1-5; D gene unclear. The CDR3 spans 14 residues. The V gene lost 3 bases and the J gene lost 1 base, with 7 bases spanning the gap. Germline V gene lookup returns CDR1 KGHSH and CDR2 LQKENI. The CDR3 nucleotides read TGTGCCAGCTCACCCGGGTTGAGCAATCAGCCCCAGCATTTT. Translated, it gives CASSPGLSNQPQHF. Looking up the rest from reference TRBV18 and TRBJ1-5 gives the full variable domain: NAGVMQNPRHLVRRRGQEARLRCSPMKGHSHVYWYRQLPEEGLKFMVYLQKENIIDESGMPKERFSAEFPKEGPSILRIQQVVRGDSAAYFCASSPGLSNQPQHFGDGTRLSIL.